One sample yielded the 28 T cell receptor beta chains listed below, sequenced in a study of control samples from healthy donors and cancer patients. Only in-frame clones appear in the TCRdb table, and some are missing; sequencing was by immunoSEQ multiplex PCR. Here the sample spans 170,000 or so clones, around 91% being singletons. The sequenced sample consisted of blood. These receptors were taken from a woman in her 50s in good health.

This clone has only one observation. J is TRBJ2-5 and V is TRBV5-1; TRBD2 might be the D (6 bases). The CDR3 extends over 14 amino acids. V gave up 4 bases and J gave up 2 bases, with 12 bases separating them. Germline V lookup: CDR1 SGHRS, CDR2 YFSETQ. CDR3 in DNA: TGCGCCAGCAGCCGCGGGACTTTACAAGAGACCCAGTACTTC. Residues: CASSRGTLQETQYF. Variable domain in full (rest from reference TRBV5-1 and TRBJ2-5): KAGVTQTPRYLIKTRGQQVTLSCSPISGHRSVSWYQQTPGQGLQFLFEYFSETQRNKGNFPGRFSGRQFSNSRSEMNVSTLELGDSALYLCASSRGTLQETQYFGPGTRLLVL.

J is TRBJ1-1 and V is TRBV7-2, with 9 bases that match TRBD1. The V segment lost 1 base and the J segment 7 bases; nucleotides outside the gene matches: 7. Germline V lookup: CDR1 SGHTA, CDR2 FQGNSA. The CDR3 spans 15 residues. CDR3 in amino acids: CASSLDPMTGGEAFF. The CDR3 DNA sequence: TGTGCCAGCAGCTTAGACCCCATGACAGGGGGTGAAGCTTTCTTT.

This clone has a single count. This chain uses TRBV4-3 with TRBJ1-2; unclear D gene. This CDR3 is 12 amino acids long. The V end lost 0 bases, the J end lost 8 bases, and 7 bases lay between the germline ends. Germline V gives CDR1 LGHNA, CDR2 YSLEER. The DNA of the CDR3 is TGCGCCAGCAGCCAAGATCCACCAGGCTACACCTTC. It is translated as CASSQDPPGYTF.

This clone was seen only once. The chain recombines TRBV5-5 with TRBJ1-3; 10 nucleotides line up with TRBD1. The CDR3 spans 18 residues. The junction had 10 bases not matched to a gene; V was cut back by 3 bases and J by 1 base. Germline CDR1 and CDR2: SGHKS and YYEKEE (reference sequence). Written as DNA, the CDR3 is TGTGCCAGCAGCTCTACGGGACGGACAGGGGGTTCTGGAAACACCATATATTTT. Its translation: CASSSTGRTGGSGNTIYF.

Only one count was recorded for this clone. The chain combines TRBV9 with TRBJ1-4; 8 bases agree with TRBD1. The CDR3 covers 14 residues. From germline, CDR1 is SGDLS and CDR2 YYNGEE. V lost 3 bases, J lost 7 bases, and 5 bases stayed unmatched. The CDR3 region is CASSAGTGGEKLFF. CDR3 DNA sequence: TGTGCCAGCAGCGCAGGGACAGGAGGTGAAAAACTGTTTTTT.

This clone was counted only a few times. V and J are TRBV27 and TRBJ1-3; 7 bases line up with TRBD1. The J segment lost 0 bases and the V segment lost 4 bases, leaving 12 bases of the junction unmatched. CDR3 size: 18 residues. Germline V gives CDR1 MNHEY, CDR2 SMNVEV (reference sequence). The CDR3 bases are TGTGCCAGCAGTTCTTCCGGGACAGCCTTTGTCTCTGGAAACACCATATATTTT. Residues: CASSSSGTAFVSGNTIYF.

The chain links TRBV28 to TRBJ1-5; TRBD1 is a possible D gene (5 bases). Looked up from germline, CDR1 is MDHEN and CDR2 is SYDVKM. V dropped 8 bases and J dropped 6 bases, with 14 bases sitting between them. The CDR3 has 13 residues. CDR3 amino acids: CASSAGSSQPQHF. The CDR3 coding sequence is TGTGCCAGCTCCGCAGGGTCAAGTCAGCCCCAGCATTTT.

This chain links TRBV5-4 with TRBJ2-1; D is possibly TRBD1 (5 bases). The germline CDR1 and CDR2 sequences are SGHNT and YYREEE (reference sequence). This CDR3 has 17 residues. V lost 4 bases and J 5 bases, leaving 22 bases between the germline ends. In DNA form, the CDR3 reads TGTGCCAGCAGCCTCCAAATCGGACATCTTCTACACAATGAGCAGTTCTTC. It encodes CASSLQIGHLLHNEQFF. Filled out from reference TRBV5-4 and TRBJ2-1, the complete variable domain reads ETGVTQSPTHLIKTRGQQVTLRCSSQSGHNTVSWYQQALGQGPQFIFQYYREEENGRGNFPPRFSGLQFPNYSSELNVNALELDDSALYLCASSLQIGHLLHNEQFFGPGTRLTVL.

This clone was detected once. The rearrangement uses TRBV15 and TRBJ2-7; 10 positions agree with TRBD1. CDR1 and CDR2 from the germline V gene are LNHNV and YYDKDF (reference sequence). The ends lost 3 bases at V and 6 bases at J; junction bases unmatched: 8. The CDR3 is 15 residues long. As DNA, the CDR3 is TGTGCCACCAGCAGTCTCGGGACAGGGGACGCCGAGCAGTACTTC. Translated: CATSSLGTGDAEQYF.

The chain employs TRBV7-8 and TRBJ1-1, with 11 positions matching TRBD1. The CDR3 consists of 16 residues. With V trimmed by 5 bases and J by 5 bases, 10 bases remained unmatched. Looked up from germline, CDR1 is SGHVS and CDR2 is FQNEAQ. CDR3 DNA: TGTGCCAGCAGCCGAGGGACAGGGGGAAGGAGTACTGAAGCTTTCTTT. Its translation: CASSRGTGGRSTEAFF. The whole variable domain, remainder taken from reference TRBV7-8 and TRBJ1-1, is GAGVSQSPRYKVAKRGQDVALRCDPISGHVSLFWYQQALGQGPEFLTYFQNEAQLDKSGLPSDRFFAERPEGSVSTLKIQRTQQEDSAVYLCASSRGTGGRSTEAFFGQGTRLTVV.

The V call is TRBV7-9, the J call TRBJ1-5; the D is unclear. CDR3 length: 14 amino acids. The V end was cut by 2 bases, the J end by 1 base, with 6 bases between. From germline, CDR1 is SEHNR and CDR2 FQNEAQ (reference sequence). DNA for the CDR3: TGTGCCAGCAGCTTACTGTCAAGCAATCAGCCCCAGCATTTT. Residues: CASSLLSSNQPQHF. Full variable domain (outside the CDR3, taken from reference TRBV7-9 and TRBJ1-5): DTGVSQNPRHKITKRGQNVTFRCDPISEHNRLYWYRQTLGQGPEFLTYFQNEAQLEKSRLLSDRFSAERPKGSFSTLEIQRTEQGDSAMYLCASSLLSSNQPQHFGDGTRLSIL.

This sequence joins TRBV5-1 and TRBJ1-6, with 7 bases fitting TRBD1. Germline CDR1 reads SGHRS; CDR2 reads YFSETQ. V lost 3 bases, J lost 7 bases, and 7 bases stayed unmatched. The CDR3 contains 15 residues. The CDR3 reads CASSSVPGQNSPLHF. DNA of the CDR3: TGCGCCAGCAGCTCGGTCCCGGGACAGAATTCACCCCTCCACTTT.

V is TRBV29-1 and J is TRBJ1-5, with TRBD1 identical over 8 bases. CDR3 length: 13 residues. After removal of 6 bases from V and 6 bases from J, the junction contained 7 bases not matched to a gene. Germline V lookup: CDR1 SQVTM, CDR2 ANQGSEA. The CDR3 nucleotides read TGCAGCGTCGGACAGGGAGGTGCTCAGCCCCAGCATTTT. Protein: CSVGQGGAQPQHF.

V and J are TRBV12-3 or TRBV12-4 and TRBJ1-6; D is unclear. The CDR3 is made up of 12 amino acids. V was pared by 3 bases and J by 10 bases, with 7 bases between. CDR3 sequence (DNA): TGTGCCAGCAGTTTCGCGGCCTCACCCCTCCACTTT. Translation: CASSFAASPLHF.

This CDR3 reads CASSPSGGTGKSPLHF. The DNA of the CDR3 is TGTGCCAGTAGCCCATCCGGCGGGACGGGGAAATCACCCCTCCACTTT. The chain joins TRBV19 to TRBJ1-6; TRBD1 might be the D (5 bases). The germline CDR1 and CDR2 sequences are LNHDA and SQIVND (reference sequence). The CDR3 has 16 residues. The V and J ends lost 6 bases and 10 bases respectively, with 22 bases between them.

This clone has a single count. V usage is TRBV11-1 and J usage is TRBJ1-1; D unclear. The germline V gene encodes CDR1 SGHAT and CDR2 FQDESV (reference sequence). The CDR3 covers 13 residues. Trimming pared 6 bases from V and 0 bases from J, leaving 8 bases between. CDR3 nucleotide sequence: TGTGCCAGCAGTCTTAGGGTGAACACTGAAGCTTTCTTT. As protein: CASSLRVNTEAFF.

The rearrangement uses TRBV7-8 and TRBJ2-5; TRBD1 matches at 7 bases. Germline CDR1 SGHVS, CDR2 FQNEAQ. V gave up 5 bases and J gave up 4 bases; unmatched junction bases: 1. The CDR3 has 12 residues. Written as DNA, the CDR3 is TGTGCCAGCAGCCAGGGGGTAGAGACCCAGTACTTC. It specifies CASSQGVETQYF. The entire variable domain, with the rest obtained from reference TRBV7-8 and TRBJ2-5, is as follows: GAGVSQSPRYKVAKRGQDVALRCDPISGHVSLFWYQQALGQGPEFLTYFQNEAQLDKSGLPSDRFFAERPEGSVSTLKIQRTQQEDSAVYLCASSQGVETQYFGPGTRLLVL.

This sequence joins TRBV5-1 and TRBJ1-1; D not certain. Trimming stripped 0 bases from V and 2 bases from J, with 5 bases between. Germline V gene data show CDR1 as SGHRS and CDR2 as YFSETQ. The CDR3 is made up of 13 amino acids. CDR3 DNA sequence: TGCGCCAGCAGCTTGGACCACAACACTGAAGCTTTCTTT. Protein product: CASSLDHNTEAFF.

The gene calls are TRBV20-1 and TRBJ2-7; D remains ambiguous. Between the trimmed V and J ends, which lost 5 bases and 1 base, there was a span of 6 bases. This CDR3 is 11 amino acids long. Looked up from germline, CDR1 is DFQATT and CDR2 is SNEGSKA (reference sequence). The CDR3: CSARTSYEQYF. CDR3 coding DNA: TGCAGTGCTCGGACGTCCTACGAGCAGTACTTC.

The chain combines TRBV19 with TRBJ1-1; a possible D gene is TRBD1 (5 bases). CDR1 LNHDA and CDR2 SQIVND come from the germline V gene (reference sequence). V was shortened by 5 bases and J by 1 base, with 11 bases between the two germline ends. This CDR3 has 14 amino acids. The CDR3 DNA reads TGTGCCAGTAGTGAAGCAGGGTCGAACACTGAAGCTTTCTTT. This sequence encodes CASSEAGSNTEAFF.

The rearrangement uses TRBV5-1 and TRBJ2-5; the match to TRBD2 covers 12 bases. Germline CDR1 reads SGHRS; CDR2 reads YFSETQ. After removal of 5 bases from V and 3 bases from J, the junction contained 8 bases not matched to a gene. The CDR3 runs to 16 residues. As DNA, the CDR3 is TGCGCCAGCAGTCAACTAGCGGGGGGAGTGGAAGAGACCCAGTACTTC. Its translation: CASSQLAGGVEETQYF.

This clone showed up just a few times. J is TRBJ2-1 and V is TRBV2; D gene uncertain. Trimming left V 2 bases short and J 10 bases short, with 9 bases between. CDR3 size: 12 residues. In germline, CDR1 is SNHLY, CDR2 FYNNEI. The CDR3 bases are TGTGCCAGCAGTGAAAAAGACCTGGAGCAGTTCTTC. This translates into CASSEKDLEQFF.

The gene calls are TRBV5-6 and TRBJ2-1; 9 nucleotides line up with TRBD2. Unmatched junction bases numbered 10, after V lost 1 base and J lost 8 bases. The CDR3 runs 16 residues. The germline V gene has CDR1 SGHDT and CDR2 YYEEEE. DNA of the CDR3: TGTGCCAGCAGCTTGCGGGGACTAGCTTTTGTCTATGAGCAGTTCTTC. Amino acid sequence: CASSLRGLAFVYEQFF.

V gene TRBV9 combines with J gene TRBJ1-6; possibly TRBD1 for D (6 bases). The V gene's germline CDR1 is SGDLS and CDR2 YYNGEE. Deletions cut 4 bases from V and 0 bases from J, with 20 bases between. There are 19 residues in the CDR3. The CDR3 protein is CASSSRIGGQGSYNSPLHF. CDR3 bases: TGTGCCAGCAGCTCAAGGATCGGGGGGCAAGGCTCCTATAATTCACCCCTCCACTTT.

V gene TRBV7-9 combines with J gene TRBJ1-6; D uncertain. CDR3 size: 12 residues. V was cut by 1 base and J by 9 bases, with 4 bases left in between. From germline, CDR1 is SEHNR and CDR2 FQNEAQ (reference sequence). For the CDR3, the DNA is TGTGCCAGCAGCTTAGAGTTTTCACCCCTCCACTTT. Protein product: CASSLEFSPLHF.

This chain uses TRBV6-6 with TRBJ2-7; D perhaps matches TRBD2 (5 bases). This CDR3 spans 16 amino acids. V lost 6 bases to trimming and J lost 0 bases, with 18 bases between them. CDR1 is MNHNY and CDR2 is SVGAGI in the germline V gene (reference sequence). CDR3 sequence reads: CASSQRYGESSYEQYF. Written as DNA, the CDR3 is TGTGCCAGCAGCCAAAGGTACGGGGAGAGCTCCTACGAGCAGTACTTC.

The chain couples TRBV9 to TRBJ1-2, with 7 bases lining up with TRBD1. Trimming cost V 3 bases and J 0 bases; bases outside gene matches: 14. This CDR3 has 18 residues. Germline CDR1 and CDR2: SGDLS and YYNGEE. The CDR3 is CASSATRTGARANYGYTF. The CDR3 bases are TGTGCCAGCAGCGCAACCCGAACAGGGGCTCGAGCTAACTATGGCTACACCTTC.

V gene TRBV6-5 combines with J gene TRBJ2-3, with a possible D match to TRBD1 (5 bases). The CDR3 runs to 14 residues. Germline assignment: CDR1 MNHEY and CDR2 SVGAGI. Trimming cost V 5 bases and J 1 base, with 10 bases left between them. CDR3 sequence reads: CASSTRGGTDTQYF. CDR3 nucleotides: TGTGCCAGCAGTACAAGGGGTGGCACAGATACGCAGTATTTT.